A selection of T cell receptor beta chains follows, all from one sample in a study of cytomegalovirus exposure and HLA in healthy donors. TCRdb's copy holds only in-frame clones and misses some; the assay was immunoSEQ multiplex PCR. The sample has approximately 120,000 clones, around 73% seen once. Sequenced material: PBMCs. These receptors were obtained from a man aged 50 to 60 in good health and CMV-seronegative. The CDR3 runs from the conserved cysteine through the conserved F or W. The D gene is left open where the match is weak. The size of a clone is reported for some rows only, either as once, few or many, or as a class for expanded clones.

cdr3_aa	cdr3_nt	d_call	v_call	j_call	clone_size
CASSLGLSSYEQYF	TGTGCCAGCAGCTTAGGCCTGAGCTCCTACGAGCAGTACTTC	-	TRBV11-1	TRBJ2-7	-
CAWSATGNYDYTF	TGTGCCTGGAGTGCGACAGGGAACTATGACTACACCTTC	TRBD1	TRBV30	TRBJ1-2	-
CASSYSGQGRNQPQHF	TGTGCCAGCAGTTACTCCGGGCAGGGCAGAAATCAGCCCCAGCATTTT	-	TRBV6-6	TRBJ1-5	-
CATKGTGTQSTDTQYF	TGTGCCACCAAAGGGACCGGGACTCAGAGCACAGATACGCAGTATTTT	-	TRBV10-3	TRBJ2-3	-
CASSLFDRPNYGYTF	TGTGCCAGCAGTTTATTCGACAGACCTAACTATGGCTACACCTTC	-	TRBV28	TRBJ1-2	-
CASSFTSGIRAGELFF	TGTGCCAGCAGCTTTACTAGCGGGATTCGGGCTGGGGAGCTGTTTTTT	TRBD2	TRBV7-2	TRBJ2-2	-
CASSRSYSQGNEQYF	TGTGCCAGCAGCCGTTCGTACTCACAGGGGAACGAGCAGTACTTC	TRBD1	TRBV7-9	TRBJ2-7	once
CASSVEASSGELFF	TGTGCCAGCAGCGTAGAAGCATCGTCCGGGGAGCTGTTTTTT	-	TRBV9	TRBJ2-2	-
CASSLTGGTDTQYF	TGTGCCAGCAGCTTAACGGGAGGCACAGATACGCAGTATTTT	-	TRBV7-2	TRBJ2-3	-
CASSLVGTYQETQYF	TGTGCCAGCAGCTTAGTTGGCACGTACCAAGAGACCCAGTACTTC	-	TRBV7-9	TRBJ2-5	-
CASSLDSRAYEQYF	TGTGCCAGCAGCTTAGATAGCAGGGCCTACGAGCAGTACTTC	-	TRBV7-9	TRBJ2-7	-
CASTKDSDEQYF	TGTGCCAGCACCAAGGACAGCGACGAGCAGTACTTC	-	TRBV7-9	TRBJ2-7	-
CASSRSGGSYNEQFF	TGTGCCAGCAGCCGATCGGGGGGCTCCTACAATGAGCAGTTCTTC	TRBD2	TRBV5-4	TRBJ2-1	-
CAWKGSGSGQPQHF	TGTGCCTGGAAAGGTAGTGGGTCGGGGCAGCCCCAGCATTTT	-	TRBV30	TRBJ1-5	-
CASSLGQGKNQPQHF	TGTGCCAGCAGTCTAGGACAGGGGAAAAATCAGCCCCAGCATTTT	TRBD1	TRBV6-5	TRBJ1-5	-
CASSKGRAGSAYEQYF	TGTGCCAGCAGCAAAGGTAGGGCAGGGTCGGCATACGAGCAGTACTTC	-	TRBV21-1	TRBJ2-7	-
CASSQDPSGSQETQYF	TGCGCCAGCAGCCAAGATCCTAGCGGAAGCCAAGAGACCCAGTACTTC	TRBD2	TRBV4-1	TRBJ2-5	-
CAILREAGHEQFF	TGTGCCATCCTACGGGAGGCCGGGCATGAGCAGTTCTTC	TRBD2	TRBV10-3	TRBJ2-1	once
CASSTRDRGISNEKLFF	TGTGCCAGCAGCACACGGGACAGGGGGATTTCTAATGAAAAACTGTTTTTT	TRBD1	TRBV7-2	TRBJ1-4	few
CASSPRAPGTLHNEQFF	TGTGCCAGCAGCCCCCGAGCACCGGGAACCCTTCACAATGAGCAGTTCTTC	-	TRBV7-6	TRBJ2-1	-
CASSFEDRSSYGYTF	TGTGCCAGCAGCTTCGAGGACAGGTCGAGCTATGGCTACACCTTC	TRBD1	TRBV7-9	TRBJ1-2	-
CASSLQQGPQHF	TGTGCCAGCAGCCTTCAACAGGGGCCCCAGCATTTT	-	TRBV4-2	TRBJ1-5	once
CASTVPAGPTDTQYF	TGTGCCAGCACCGTACCAGCGGGGCCCACAGATACGCAGTATTTT	TRBD2	TRBV27	TRBJ2-3	-
CASRSDRHSGNTIYF	TGTGCCAGTAGGAGCGACAGGCACTCTGGAAACACCATATATTTT	-	TRBV19	TRBJ1-3	-